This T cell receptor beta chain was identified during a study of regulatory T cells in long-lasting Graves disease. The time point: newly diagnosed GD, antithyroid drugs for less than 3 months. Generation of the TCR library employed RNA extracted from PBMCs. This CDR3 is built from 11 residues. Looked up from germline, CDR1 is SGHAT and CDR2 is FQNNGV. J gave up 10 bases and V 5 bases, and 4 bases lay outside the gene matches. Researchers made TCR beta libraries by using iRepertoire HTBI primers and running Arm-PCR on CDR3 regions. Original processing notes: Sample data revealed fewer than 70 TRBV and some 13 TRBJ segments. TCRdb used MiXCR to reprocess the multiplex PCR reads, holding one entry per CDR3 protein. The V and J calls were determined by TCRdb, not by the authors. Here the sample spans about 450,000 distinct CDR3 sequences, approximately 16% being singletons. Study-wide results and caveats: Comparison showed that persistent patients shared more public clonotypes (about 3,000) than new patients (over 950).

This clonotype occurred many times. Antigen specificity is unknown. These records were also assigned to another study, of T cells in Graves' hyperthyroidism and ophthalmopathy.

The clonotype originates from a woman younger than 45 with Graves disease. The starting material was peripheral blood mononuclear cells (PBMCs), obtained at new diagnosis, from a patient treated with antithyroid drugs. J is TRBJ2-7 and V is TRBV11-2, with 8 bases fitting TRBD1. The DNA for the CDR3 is TGTGCCAGCAGCGTACAGGGGGAACAGTACTTC. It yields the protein CASSVQGEQYF.